This TCR beta chain was identified in a study of blood T cell repertoires in COVID-19. Looking at the study overall: Sites across the United States, Italy and Spain contributed samples from acute and convalescent COVID-19. PBMCs, B-cell-depleted T cells, or T cells were the source of the cDNA or gDNA that made up the material.

Trimming removed 1 base from V and 4 bases from J, with 10 bases in between. Germline V gene lookup returns CDR1 SNHLY and CDR2 FYNNEI. This CDR3 is built from 15 residues. In the study's own analysis: Estimation of nucleated cell counts was performed using reference gene primer amplification. Some clones are missing from TCRdb's copy, which holds only in-frame ones; the method was immunoSEQ multiplex PCR. D and trimming come from the DNA, and the V and J calls and clone size come from that table. Of roughly 55,000 clones in the sample, approximately 89% were seen once. The rearrangement links TRBV2 to TRBJ1-4, with a tentative D call TRBD1 (5 bases). The receptor was derived from a man in his 60s with active or convalescent COVID-19. Sequencing was done on a sample of peripheral blood. The CDR3 protein is CASSEEGLINEKLFF. The CDR3 DNA reads TGTGCCAGCAGTGAAGAGGGGCTTATTAATGAAAAACTGTTTTTT.